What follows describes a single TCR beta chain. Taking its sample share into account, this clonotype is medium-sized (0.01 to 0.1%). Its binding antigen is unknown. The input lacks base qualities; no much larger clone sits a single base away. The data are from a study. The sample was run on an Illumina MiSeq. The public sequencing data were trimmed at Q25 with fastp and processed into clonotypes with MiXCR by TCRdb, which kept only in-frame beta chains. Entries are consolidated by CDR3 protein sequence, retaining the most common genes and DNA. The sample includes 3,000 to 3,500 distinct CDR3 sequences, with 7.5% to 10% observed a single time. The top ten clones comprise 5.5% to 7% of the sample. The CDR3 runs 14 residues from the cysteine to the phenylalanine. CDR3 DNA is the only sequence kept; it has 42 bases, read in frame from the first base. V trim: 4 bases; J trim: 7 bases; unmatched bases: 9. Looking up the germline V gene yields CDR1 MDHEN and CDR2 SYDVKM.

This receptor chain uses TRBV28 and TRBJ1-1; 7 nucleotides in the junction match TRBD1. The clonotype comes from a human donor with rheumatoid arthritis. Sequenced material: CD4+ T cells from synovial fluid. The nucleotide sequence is TGTGCCAGCAGTTCGGGGACAGTTTTGATTGAAGCTTTCTTT. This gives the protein CASSSGTVLIEAFF.